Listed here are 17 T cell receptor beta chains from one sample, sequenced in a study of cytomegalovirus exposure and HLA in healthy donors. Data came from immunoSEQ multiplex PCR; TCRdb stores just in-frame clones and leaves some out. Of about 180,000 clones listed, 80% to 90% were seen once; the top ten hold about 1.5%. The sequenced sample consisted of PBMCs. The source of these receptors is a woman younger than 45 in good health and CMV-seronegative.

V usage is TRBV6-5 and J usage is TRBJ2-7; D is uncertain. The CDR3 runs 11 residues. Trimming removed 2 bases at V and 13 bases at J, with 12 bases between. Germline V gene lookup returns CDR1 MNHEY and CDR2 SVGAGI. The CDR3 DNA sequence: TGTGCCAGCAGTTACAGCAACCGTTACTACTTC. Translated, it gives CASSYSNRYYF.

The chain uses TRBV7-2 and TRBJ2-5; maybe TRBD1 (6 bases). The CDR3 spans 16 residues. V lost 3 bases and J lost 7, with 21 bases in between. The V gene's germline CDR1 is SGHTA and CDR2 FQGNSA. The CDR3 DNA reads TGTGCCAGCAGCTTGGGGCGCGACAGGTTCGAAGGGACCCAGTACTTC. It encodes CASSLGRDRFEGTQYF.

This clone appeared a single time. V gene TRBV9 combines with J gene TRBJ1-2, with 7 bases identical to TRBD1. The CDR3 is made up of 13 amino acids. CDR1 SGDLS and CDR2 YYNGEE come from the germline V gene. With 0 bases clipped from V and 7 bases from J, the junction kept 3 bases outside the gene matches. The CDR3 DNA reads TGTGCCAGCAGCGTAGTACAGGGGACTGGCTACACCTTC. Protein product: CASSVVQGTGYTF. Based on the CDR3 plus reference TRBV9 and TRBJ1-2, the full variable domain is DSGVTQTPKHLITATGQRVTLRCSPRSGDLSVYWYQQSLDQGLQFLIQYYNGEERAKGNILERFSAQQFPDLHSELNLSSLELGDSALYFCASSVVQGTGYTFGSGTRLTVV.

The CDR3 region has the DNA TGCGCCAGCAGCTCCACCACCGGGACAGGGTCCTACGAGCAGTACTTC. It translates to CASSSTTGTGSYEQYF. The chain combines TRBV5-1 with TRBJ2-7, with TRBD1 matching over 9 bases. This CDR3 has 16 residues. Trimming removed 3 bases from V and 1 base from J; junction bases left unmatched: 8. Germline CDR1 reads SGHRS; CDR2 reads YFSETQ.

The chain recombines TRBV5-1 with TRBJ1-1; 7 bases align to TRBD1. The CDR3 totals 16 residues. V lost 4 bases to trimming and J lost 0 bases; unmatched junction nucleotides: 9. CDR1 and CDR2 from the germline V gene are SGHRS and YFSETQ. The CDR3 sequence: CASSLRDSSMNTEAFF. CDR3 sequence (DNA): TGCGCCAGCAGCCTAAGGGACAGTTCCATGAACACTGAAGCTTTCTTT.

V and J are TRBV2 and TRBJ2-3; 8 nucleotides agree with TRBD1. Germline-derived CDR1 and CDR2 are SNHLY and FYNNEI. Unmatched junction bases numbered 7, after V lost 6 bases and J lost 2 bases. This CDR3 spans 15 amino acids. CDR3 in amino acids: CASRTTGANTDTQYF. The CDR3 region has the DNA TGTGCCAGCAGGACGACAGGGGCAAACACAGATACGCAGTATTTT.

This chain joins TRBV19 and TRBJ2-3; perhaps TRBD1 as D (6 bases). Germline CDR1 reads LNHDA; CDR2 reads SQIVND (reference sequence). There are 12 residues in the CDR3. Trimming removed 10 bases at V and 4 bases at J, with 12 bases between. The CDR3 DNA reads TGTGCCACGAGCCAGGGGCCAGATACGCAGTATTTT. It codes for CATSQGPDTQYF.

CDR3 sequence (DNA): TGTGCCAGCAGTGAAACAGGGGTCCGGGAAAAACTGTTTTTT. Residues: CASSETGVREKLFF. The V gene is TRBV6-1, the J gene TRBJ1-4, with TRBD1 matching over 7 bases. V lost 2 bases to trimming and J lost 8 bases; unmatched junction nucleotides: 5. Germline lookup yields CDR1 MNHNS and CDR2 SASEGT. CDR3 length equals 14 residues.

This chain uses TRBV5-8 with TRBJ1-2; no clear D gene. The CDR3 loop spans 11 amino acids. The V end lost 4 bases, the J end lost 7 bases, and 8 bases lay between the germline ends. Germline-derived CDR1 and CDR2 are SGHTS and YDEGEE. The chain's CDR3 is CASSPGFGYTF. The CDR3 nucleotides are TGTGCCAGCAGCCCCGGGTTTGGCTACACCTTC.

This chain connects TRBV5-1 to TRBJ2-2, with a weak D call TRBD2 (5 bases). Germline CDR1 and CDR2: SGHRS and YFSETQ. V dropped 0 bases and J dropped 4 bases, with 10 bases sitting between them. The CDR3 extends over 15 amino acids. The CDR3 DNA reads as TGCGCCAGCAGCTTGGATTCTGGAGGCACCGGGGAGCTGTTTTTT. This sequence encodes CASSLDSGGTGELFF.

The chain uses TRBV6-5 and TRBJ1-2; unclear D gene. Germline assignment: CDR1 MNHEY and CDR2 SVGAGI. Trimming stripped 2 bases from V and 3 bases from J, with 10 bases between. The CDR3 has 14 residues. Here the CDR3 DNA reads TGTGCCAGCAGTTACGGGGAGGGCTACTATGGCTACACCTTC. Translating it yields CASSYGEGYYGYTF.

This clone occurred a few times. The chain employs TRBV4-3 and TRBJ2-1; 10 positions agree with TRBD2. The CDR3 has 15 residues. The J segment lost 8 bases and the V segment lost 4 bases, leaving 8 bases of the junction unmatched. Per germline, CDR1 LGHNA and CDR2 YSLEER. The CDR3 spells CASSRERGGVDEQFF. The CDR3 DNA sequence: TGCGCCAGCAGCCGCGAGCGGGGGGGCGTAGATGAGCAGTTCTTC.

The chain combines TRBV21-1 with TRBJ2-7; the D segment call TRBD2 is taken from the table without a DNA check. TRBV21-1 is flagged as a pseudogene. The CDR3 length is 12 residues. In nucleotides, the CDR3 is TGTGCCAGCAGCAAAATAATCCACGAGCAGTACTTC. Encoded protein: CASSKIIHEQYF.

CDR3 nucleotides: TGTGCCAGCAGATCCGGGACAGGATCGCGGGAGCAGTACTTC. Encoded protein: CASRSGTGSREQYF. The chain links TRBV2 to TRBJ2-7; 8 nucleotides match TRBD1. Per the germline V gene, CDR1 is SNHLY and CDR2 is FYNNEI. Trimming removed 6 bases from V and 7 bases from J; junction bases left unmatched: 11. This CDR3 is 14 amino acids long.

DNA of the CDR3: TGCAGCGGTAGCGTGTCGGGCAGCCCCCAAGAGACCCAGTACTTC. This sequence encodes CSGSVSGSPQETQYF. J is TRBJ2-5 and V is TRBV29-1, with D possibly being TRBD2 (5 bases). The germline V and J ends were trimmed by 7 bases and 1 base, with 19 bases remaining between them. This CDR3 has 15 amino acids. Germline CDR1 is SQVTM and CDR2 is ANQGSEA.

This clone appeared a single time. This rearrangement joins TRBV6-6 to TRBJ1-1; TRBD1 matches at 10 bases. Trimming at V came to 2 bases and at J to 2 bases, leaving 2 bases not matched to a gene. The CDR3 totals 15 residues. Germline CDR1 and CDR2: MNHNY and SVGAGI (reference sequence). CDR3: CASSYVTGGNTEAFF. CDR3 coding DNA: TGTGCCAGCAGTTACGTGACAGGGGGCAACACTGAAGCTTTCTTT.

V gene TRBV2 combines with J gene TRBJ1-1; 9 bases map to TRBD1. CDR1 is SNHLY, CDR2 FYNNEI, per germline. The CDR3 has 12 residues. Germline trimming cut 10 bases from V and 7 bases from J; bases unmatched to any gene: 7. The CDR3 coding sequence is TGTGCCACGGGAGGGACAGGGAATGAAGCTTTCTTT. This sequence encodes CATGGTGNEAFF.